One sample yielded the 17 T cell receptor beta chains listed below, sequenced in a study of blood T cell repertoires in COVID-19. Assay: immunoSEQ multiplex PCR; the TCRdb copy retains only in-frame clones and omits some. The sample contains 200,000 to 300,000 clones, 83% of which appear only once. Sequencing was performed on PBMCs or T cells enriched from blood (not recorded which). Receptors were obtained from a middle-aged woman who had been exposed to COVID-19.

The chain employs TRBV10-3 and TRBJ2-7; TRBD1 matches 9 bases. V lost 7 bases to trimming and J lost 5 bases; unmatched junction nucleotides: 3. This CDR3 contains 12 residues. Germline V lookup: CDR1 ENHRY, CDR2 SYGVKD. The CDR3 spells CAITGQGNEQYF. CDR3 sequence (DNA): TGTGCCATCACGGGACAGGGTAACGAGCAGTACTTC.

The gene calls are TRBV19 and TRBJ1-2; 9 nucleotides align to TRBD1. This CDR3 is 15 amino acids long. Germline CDR1 LNHDA, CDR2 SQIVND (reference sequence). The V segment lost 7 bases and the J segment 4 bases; nucleotides outside the gene matches: 10. CDR3 sequence (DNA): TGTGCCAGTACGATCGGACAGGGGCCGTTCTATGGCTACACCTTC. Translated: CASTIGQGPFYGYTF.

The genes are TRBV28 and TRBJ1-5, with TRBD1 identical over 12 bases. The germline V gene has CDR1 MDHEN and CDR2 SYDVKM. CDR3 length: 15 residues. V dropped 3 bases and J dropped 7; count of bases not matched to a gene: 4. CDR3 nucleotides: TGTGCCAGCAGTTTCGGGACAGGGGGCTTGCAGCCCCAGCATTTT. Protein: CASSFGTGGLQPQHF.

This rearrangement joins TRBV6-6 to TRBJ1-5; tentatively, D is TRBD1 (5 bases). The V gene's germline CDR1 is MNHNY and CDR2 SVGAGI (reference sequence). V lost 0 bases, J lost 5 bases, and 8 bases lay in between. This CDR3 has 14 residues. The CDR3 reads CASSYSTDYQPQHF. CDR3 DNA: TGTGCCAGCAGTTACTCGACAGACTATCAGCCCCAGCATTTT.

The rearrangement joins TRBV11-2 to TRBJ1-1, with D tentatively TRBD1 (5 bases). This CDR3 is 13 amino acids long. Germline lookup yields CDR1 SGHAT and CDR2 FQNNGV. Trimming cost V 3 bases and J 6 bases, with 11 bases left between them. CDR3 region: CASSFTGGAEAFF. DNA of the CDR3: TGTGCCAGCAGCTTTACAGGTGGTGCTGAAGCTTTCTTT. Combining the CDR3 with reference TRBV11-2 and TRBJ1-1 gives the whole variable domain EAGVAQSPRYKIIEKRQSVAFWCNPISGHATLYWYQQILGQGPKLLIQFQNNGVVDDSQLPKDRFSAERLKGVDSTLKIQPAKLEDSAVYLCASSFTGGAEAFFGQGTRLTVV.

The J gene is TRBJ1-5, the V gene TRBV4-1; no reliable D call. Germline V gene data show CDR1 as MGHRA and CDR2 as YSYEKL. The CDR3 runs 14 residues. Trimming stripped 0 bases from V and 3 bases from J, with 6 bases between. The CDR3 DNA reads TGCGCCAGCAGCCAAGAGCCTAACAATCAGCCCCAGCATTTT. This sequence encodes CASSQEPNNQPQHF.

This CDR3 is CASSQDRGRAFF. CDR3 coding DNA: TGCGCCAGCAGCCAAGATAGGGGGCGGGCTTTCTTT. V and J are TRBV4-3 and TRBJ1-1; 7 positions agree with TRBD1. The CDR3 loop spans 12 amino acids. Per germline, CDR1 LGHNA and CDR2 YSLEER. After removal of 0 bases from V and 11 bases from J, the junction contained 3 bases not matched to a gene.

This rearrangement joins TRBV2 to TRBJ2-1, with 8 bases aligning to TRBD2. The CDR3 is made up of 16 amino acids. With V trimmed by 3 bases and J by 4 bases, 8 bases remained unmatched. Germline values: CDR1 SNHLY, CDR2 FYNNEI. DNA for the CDR3: TGTGCCAGCAGTGAGGAACGGGGGGGATCTTACAATGAGCAGTTCTTC. Encoded protein: CASSEERGGSYNEQFF. The full variable domain, in which reference TRBV2 and TRBJ2-1 provide the parts outside the CDR3, is EPEVTQTPSHQVTQMGQEVILRCVPISNHLYFYWYRQILGQKVEFLVSFYNNEISEKSEIFDDQFSVERPDGSNFTLKIRSTKLEDSAMYFCASSEERGGSYNEQFFGPGTRLTVL.

This chain links TRBV7-2 with TRBJ2-3; no clear D gene. This CDR3 contains 14 residues. V lost 1 base and J lost 2, with 7 bases in between. The germline V gene has CDR1 SGHTA and CDR2 FQGNSA. The CDR3 nucleotides read TGTGCCAGCAGCTTAGGTTTAGTCACAGATACGCAGTATTTT. Amino acids: CASSLGLVTDTQYF.

The gene calls are TRBV5-6 and TRBJ2-2; 8 bases agree with TRBD1. Trimming removed 1 base from V and 7 bases from J; junction bases left unmatched: 6. Per the germline V gene, CDR1 is SGHDT and CDR2 is YYEEEE. CDR3 size: 15 residues. The CDR3 bases are TGTGCCAGCAGCTTGAAGGACAGGGCGTACGGGGAGCTGTTTTTT. As protein: CASSLKDRAYGELFF.

This chain links TRBV10-3 with TRBJ1-2; D gene uncertain. The CDR3 length is 12 residues. The V end was cut by 6 bases, the J end by 6 bases, with 11 bases between. CDR1 and CDR2 from the germline V gene are ENHRY and SYGVKD. In DNA form, the CDR3 reads TGTGCCATCAGGGGAGAGGGCCATGGCTACACCTTC. Translation gives CAIRGEGHGYTF.

The chain is built from TRBV27 and TRBJ2-5; the D gene is possibly TRBD2 (5 bases). CDR1 and CDR2 from the germline V gene are MNHEY and SMNVEV (reference sequence). This CDR3 region has 13 residues. Trimming stripped 1 base from V and 5 bases from J, with 8 bases between. CDR3 DNA sequence: TGTGCCAGCAGTTTATGGAGGAGCGAGACCCAGTACTTC. Translated, it gives CASSLWRSETQYF.

This chain joins TRBV7-3 and TRBJ1-2, with 9 positions matching TRBD1. Germline trimming cut 5 bases from V and 8 bases from J; bases unmatched to any gene: 6. The CDR3 sequence is 13 residues long. Germline CDR1 reads SGHTA; CDR2 reads FQGTGA. The CDR3 DNA is TGTGCCAGCAGCCCGGGGACAGGGCGAGGCTACACCTTC. This sequence encodes CASSPGTGRGYTF.

The chain links TRBV10-3 to TRBJ1-2; D not certain. CDR1 is ENHRY, CDR2 SYGVKD, per germline. The CDR3 spans 13 residues. Trimming left V 0 bases short and J 5 bases short, with 7 bases between. The chain's CDR3 is CAISESWEYGYTF. The CDR3 region has the DNA TGTGCCATCAGTGAGTCGTGGGAGTATGGCTACACCTTC.

The J gene is TRBJ1-2, the V gene TRBV12-5; D gene ambiguous. The CDR3 totals 11 residues. CDR1 is LGHNT and CDR2 is FRNRAP in the germline V gene. V gave up 8 bases and J gave up 5 bases, with 9 bases separating them. CDR3 residues: CASYSQYGYTF. CDR3 sequence (DNA): TGTGCTAGTTATTCCCAGTATGGCTACACCTTC.

The chain employs TRBV28 and TRBJ2-7, with 7 bases fitting TRBD1. The CDR3 contains 13 residues. The J segment lost 3 bases and the V segment lost 8 bases, leaving 7 bases of the junction unmatched. Per the germline V gene, CDR1 is MDHEN and CDR2 is SYDVKM. The DNA for the CDR3 is TGTGCCAGCTCCGGGACAGCCTTCTACGAGCAGTACTTC. It encodes CASSGTAFYEQYF. The whole variable domain, remainder taken from reference TRBV28 and TRBJ2-7, is DVKVTQSSRYLVKRTGEKVFLECVQDMDHENMFWYRQDPGLGLRLIYFSYDVKMKEKGDIPEGYSVSREKKERFSLILESASTNQTSMYLCASSGTAFYEQYFGPGTRLTVT.

This clone was seen only a few times. This rearrangement joins TRBV3-1 (or the pseudogene TRBV3-2) to TRBJ1-5; a possible D gene is TRBD1 (5 bases). This CDR3 comprises 15 residues. Germline V gene data show CDR1 as LGHDT and CDR2 as YNNKEL (reference sequence). The V gene lost 3 bases and the J gene lost 7 bases, with 16 bases spanning the gap. CDR3 in amino acids: CASSQQTGPEQPQHF. The CDR3 nucleotides read TGTGCCAGCAGCCAGCAAACAGGACCGGAACAGCCCCAGCATTTT.